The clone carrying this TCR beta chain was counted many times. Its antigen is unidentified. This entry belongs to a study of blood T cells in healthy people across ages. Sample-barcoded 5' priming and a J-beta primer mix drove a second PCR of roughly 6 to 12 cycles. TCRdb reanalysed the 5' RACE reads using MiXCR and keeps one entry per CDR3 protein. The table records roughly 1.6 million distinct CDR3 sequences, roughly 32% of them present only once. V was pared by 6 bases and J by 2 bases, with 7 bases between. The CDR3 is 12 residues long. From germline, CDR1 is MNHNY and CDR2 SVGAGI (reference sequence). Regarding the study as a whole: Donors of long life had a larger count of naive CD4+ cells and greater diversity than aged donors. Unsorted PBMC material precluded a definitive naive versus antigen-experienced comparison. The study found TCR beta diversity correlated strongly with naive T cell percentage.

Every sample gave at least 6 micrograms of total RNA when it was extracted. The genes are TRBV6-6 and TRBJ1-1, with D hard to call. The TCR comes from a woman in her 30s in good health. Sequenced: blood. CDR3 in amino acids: CASSYQNTEAFF. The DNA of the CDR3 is TGTGCCAGCAGCTACCAAAACACTGAAGCTTTCTTT.